The clone carrying this T cell receptor beta chain has more than one count but fewer than ten. The antigen remains unidentified. The TCR beta libraries were generated through quantitative 5'-RACE incorporating molecular barcodes. TCRdb independently ran MiXCR on the 5' RACE reads; one entry per CDR3 protein. The table records about 140,000 distinct CDR3 sequences, 25% to 35% of them present only once. The data stem from a study of CD8 T cells in ankylosing spondylitis. CDR1 is SEHNR, CDR2 FQNEAQ, per germline (reference sequence). V was shortened by 5 bases and J by 4 bases, with 9 bases between the two germline ends. The CDR3 sequence is 13 residues long. Findings of the study overall: In ankylosing spondylitis blood, a motif of about eight highly homologous TCR beta variants appeared characteristic. There were earlier reports of some motif variants in reactive arthritis synovial fluid and blood.

This receptor was obtained from a male donor with ankylosing spondylitis. The chain recombines TRBV7-9 with TRBJ2-1; maybe TRBD2 (6 bases). Sequenced: synovial fluid, either unsorted or a sorted T cell fraction (not recorded which). The CDR3 sequence is CASSRGDYNEQFF. As DNA, the CDR3 is TGTGCCAGCAGCCGCGGGGATTACAATGAGCAGTTCTTC.